A single sample is the source of the 23 T cell receptor beta chains below, sequenced in a study of blood T cell repertoires in COVID-19. Using immunoSEQ multiplex PCR, the repertoire was profiled, and TCRdb retains in-frame clones only, with some absent. The repertoire has about 41,000 clones, around nine tenths of them found once; the top ten carry under 4.5%. Input material: peripheral blood. These receptors were taken from a man in his fifties or sixties with acute or convalescent COVID-19.

The genes are TRBV19 and TRBJ1-2; tentative D call: TRBD1 (5 bases). Germline values: CDR1 LNHDA, CDR2 SQIVND (reference sequence). The CDR3 covers 14 residues. The V and J ends lost 10 bases and 8 bases respectively, with 23 bases between them. The CDR3 reads CATQIDRPVRGYTF. The DNA of the CDR3 is TGTGCCACTCAGATCGACAGACCGGTGCGGGGCTACACCTTC.

The chain is built from TRBV5-1 and TRBJ2-3; TRBD2 might be the D (6 bases). The CDR3 has 14 amino acids. Trimming left V 4 bases short and J 3 bases short, with 12 bases between. The germline gives CDR1 SGHRS, CDR2 YFSETQ. The CDR3: CASSGGAGTDTQYF. The CDR3 region has the DNA TGCGCCAGCAGCGGCGGGGCCGGGACAGATACGCAGTATTTT.

The rearrangement uses TRBV7-2 and TRBJ1-6, with a tentative D call TRBD1 (5 bases). Looked up from germline, CDR1 is SGHTA and CDR2 is FQGNSA. The CDR3 totals 17 residues. Between the trimmed V and J ends, which lost 1 base and 8 bases, there was a span of 18 bases. The CDR3 loop reads CASSLEVAARGDSPLHF. The DNA for the CDR3 is TGTGCCAGCAGCTTAGAAGTTGCGGCGCGGGGGGATTCACCCCTCCACTTT.

V and J are TRBV9 and TRBJ2-1, with D maybe TRBD1 (6 bases). V was shortened by 1 base and J by 5 bases, with 13 bases between the two germline ends. This CDR3 is 15 amino acids long. Germline V gene sequence: CDR1 SGDLS, CDR2 YYNGEE. This CDR3 is CASSVRQGYNNEQFF. The CDR3 DNA follows: TGTGCCAGCAGCGTAAGGCAGGGGTATAACAATGAGCAGTTCTTC.

The rearrangement links TRBV18 to TRBJ2-7; tentative D call: TRBD2 (5 bases). CDR3 length: 15 residues. V was shortened by 3 bases and J by 7 bases, with 19 bases between the two germline ends. CDR1 and CDR2 from the germline V gene are KGHSH and LQKENI. This CDR3 reads CASSPEAAASEEQYF. The CDR3 DNA reads as TGTGCCAGCTCACCTGAAGCGGCAGCCTCCGAGGAGCAGTACTTC.

The rearrangement joins TRBV7-3 to TRBJ1-2, with 7 bases that match TRBD1. The J segment lost 6 bases and the V segment lost 4 bases, leaving 5 bases of the junction unmatched. CDR1 and CDR2 (germline): SGHTA, FQGTGA. CDR3 length: 13 residues. CDR3 protein: CASSSRQGDGYTF. CDR3 coding DNA: TGTGCCAGCAGCTCTAGACAGGGTGATGGCTACACCTTC.

The V call is TRBV29-1, the J call TRBJ1-2; D remains unclear. This CDR3 is built from 12 residues. V was clipped by 7 bases and J by 6 bases, with 15 bases between them. The germline V gene has CDR1 SQVTM and CDR2 ANQGSEA. The CDR3 region has the DNA TGCAGCGCCCGGGATGCGTTTGATGGCTACACCTTC. Its translation: CSARDAFDGYTF.

The CDR3 DNA reads as TGCGCCAGCAGCCAAACGGCAGGGGCATCATGGGGCTACACCTTC. Translated: CASSQTAGASWGYTF. The chain joins TRBV5-1 to TRBJ1-2, with D maybe TRBD1 (6 bases). CDR3 length: 15 amino acids. V lost 4 bases, J lost 8 bases, and 21 bases lay in between. CDR1 SGHRS and CDR2 YFSETQ come from the germline V gene. The entire variable domain, with the rest obtained from reference TRBV5-1 and TRBJ1-2, is as follows: KAGVTQTPRYLIKTRGQQVTLSCSPISGHRSVSWYQQTPGQGLQFLFEYFSETQRNKGNFPGRFSGRQFSNSRSEMNVSTLELGDSALYLCASSQTAGASWGYTFGSGTRLTVV.

This rearrangement joins TRBV7-2 to TRBJ2-5; 13 nucleotides align to TRBD2. The CDR3 extends over 19 amino acids. CDR1 SGHTA and CDR2 FQGNSA come from the germline V gene. The junction had 15 bases not matched to a gene; V was cut back by 5 bases and J by 3 bases. CDR3 DNA: TGTGCCAGCAGCACCCGACTAGCGGGGGGTTTCCGTCCAAAAGAGACCCAGTACTTC. Its translation is CASSTRLAGGFRPKETQYF.

CDR3 residues: CASSVAQNSQETQYF. The DNA of the CDR3 is TGTGCCAGCAGCGTAGCTCAAAACAGCCAAGAGACCCAGTACTTC. The rearrangement links TRBV9 to TRBJ2-5; the D is unclear. This CDR3 is 15 amino acids long. Trimming removed 0 bases from V and 1 base from J, with 10 bases in between. CDR1 and CDR2 from the germline V gene are SGDLS and YYNGEE.

The chain couples TRBV9 to TRBJ1-1; possibly TRBD1 for D (6 bases). CDR3 length equals 14 residues. Germline CDR1 SGDLS, CDR2 YYNGEE. V dropped 5 bases and J dropped 0 bases, with 11 bases sitting between them. In nucleotides, the CDR3 is TGTGCCAGCAGGTCCGGGACATTGAACACTGAAGCTTTCTTT. Translated, it gives CASRSGTLNTEAFF.

The rearrangement joins TRBV3-1 (or the pseudogene TRBV3-2) to TRBJ1-1; no reliable D call. Trimming stripped 1 base from V and 0 bases from J, with 3 bases between. The CDR3 is 13 amino acids. Germline-derived CDR1 and CDR2 are LGHDT and YNNKEL (reference sequence). The CDR3 here is CASSQVLNTEAFF. Here the CDR3 DNA reads TGTGCCAGCAGCCAAGTATTGAACACTGAAGCTTTCTTT.

The CDR3 DNA sequence: TGTGCCTGGAGTTGGACAGGGTTCGGCTATGGCTACACCTTC. The encoded protein is CAWSWTGFGYGYTF. V is TRBV30 and J is TRBJ1-2, with 8 bases fitting TRBD1. J gave up 4 bases and V 2 bases, and 6 bases lay outside the gene matches. Germline V gene sequence: CDR1 GTSNPN, CDR2 SVGIG (reference sequence). The CDR3 has 14 residues.

This clone was seen only once. The chain has TRBV4-2 and TRBJ1-6; no clear D gene. This CDR3 spans 12 amino acids. Germline V gene lookup returns CDR1 LGHNA and CDR2 YNFKEQ. V lost 4 bases to trimming and J lost 7 bases, with 5 bases between them. The CDR3 here is CASSLLNSPLHF. CDR3 nucleotides: TGTGCCAGCAGCCTCTTGAATTCACCCCTCCACTTT.

This chain links TRBV25-1 with TRBJ1-6; possibly TRBD1 for D (5 bases). There are 14 residues in the CDR3. Germline V lookup: CDR1 MGHDK, CDR2 SYGVNS. V lost 2 bases and J lost 3, with 5 bases in between. CDR3 protein: CASSERGYNSPLHF. The CDR3 DNA reads TGTGCCAGCAGTGAAAGGGGCTATAATTCACCCCTCCACTTT.

The V and J genes are TRBV19 and TRBJ1-2, with a weak D call TRBD1 (5 bases). Germline CDR1 and CDR2: LNHDA and SQIVND (reference sequence). The CDR3 contains 13 residues. Trimming stripped 6 bases from V and 6 bases from J, with 14 bases between. The CDR3 coding sequence is TGTGCCAGTAGAATACAGGAGGGAGATGGCTACACCTTC. Amino acids: CASRIQEGDGYTF. Drawing the rest from reference TRBV19 and TRBJ1-2, the complete variable domain is DGGITQSPKYLFRKEGQNVTLSCEQNLNHDAMYWYRQDPGQGLRLIYYSQIVNDFQKGDIAEGYSVSREKKESFPLTVTSAQKNPTAFYLCASRIQEGDGYTFGSGTRLTVV.

This clone showed up just once. This chain uses TRBV6-5 with TRBJ1-1; D may be TRBD1 (5 bases). V was cut by 5 bases and J by 8 bases, with 15 bases left in between. Germline-derived CDR1 and CDR2 are MNHEY and SVGAGI. The CDR3 consists of 13 residues. Written as DNA, the CDR3 is TGTGCCAGCAGTCCACCTACAGGCCGCGAAGCTTTCTTT. Translated, it gives CASSPPTGREAFF.

The chain links TRBV3-1 (or the pseudogene TRBV3-2) to TRBJ2-3; 9 bases align to TRBD1. The CDR3 consists of 15 residues. V lost 2 bases to trimming and J lost 2 bases; unmatched junction nucleotides: 2. Germline lookup yields CDR1 LGHDT and CDR2 YNNKEL (reference sequence). CDR3 bases: TGTGCCAGCAGCCAAAACAGGGGGCCCACAGATACGCAGTATTTT. Encoded protein: CASSQNRGPTDTQYF.

V usage is TRBV9 and J usage is TRBJ2-3; 7 positions agree with TRBD2. Germline values: CDR1 SGDLS, CDR2 YYNGEE. V was clipped by 3 bases and J by 4 bases; unmatched bases: 11. The CDR3 has 16 residues. For the CDR3, the DNA is TGTGCCAGCAGCGCAGAGGGGAGGGAGGAGGCAGATACGCAGTATTTT. Its protein product is CASSAEGREEADTQYF.

This clone was seen only a few times. The V and J genes are TRBV4-1 and TRBJ1-5; weak D call: TRBD1 (5 bases). The CDR3 is made up of 18 amino acids. Trimming cost V 1 base and J 2 bases, with 18 bases left between them. Germline-derived CDR1 and CDR2 are MGHRA and YSYEKL. CDR3 sequence reads: CASSQALRPGRGNQPQHF. CDR3 coding DNA: TGCGCCAGCAGCCAAGCATTACGACCCGGCAGGGGCAATCAGCCCCAGCATTTT.

This chain joins TRBV11-2 and TRBJ1-1; 10 bases agree with TRBD1. The CDR3 has 14 amino acids. The junction had 5 bases not matched to a gene; V was cut back by 4 bases and J by 6 bases. The V gene's germline CDR1 is SGHAT and CDR2 FQNNGV. The CDR3 region is CASSYGQGGSEAFF. For the CDR3, the DNA is TGTGCCAGCAGCTATGGACAGGGGGGCTCTGAAGCTTTCTTT.

The rearrangement joins TRBV30 to TRBJ1-5, with 9 bases matching TRBD1. V was pared by 2 bases and J by 0 bases, with 5 bases of the junction left unmatched. Germline V gene sequence: CDR1 GTSNPN, CDR2 SVGIG (reference sequence). The CDR3 length is 16 residues. The CDR3 is CAWSLRDRASNQPQHF. The CDR3 region has the DNA TGTGCCTGGAGTCTCCGGGACAGGGCTAGCAATCAGCCCCAGCATTTT.

The rearrangement joins TRBV11-2 to TRBJ2-5; unclear D gene. Deletions cut 5 bases from V and 5 bases from J, with 18 bases between. The CDR3 loop spans 15 amino acids. Germline CDR1 and CDR2: SGHAT and FQNNGV. In DNA form, the CDR3 reads TGTGCCAGCAGCGTCCGACCGCAACCCGGGGAGACCCAGTACTTC. Residues: CASSVRPQPGETQYF.